This TCR beta chain came from a study of blood T cell repertoires in COVID-19. Study context: The United States, Italy and Spain provided the acute and convalescent COVID-19 samples. PBMCs, B-cell-depleted T cells, or T cells provided the cDNA or gDNA that made up the material.

The authors' processing: Cell counts per sample came from amplifying reference gene primers. Produced via immunoSEQ multiplex PCR; TCRdb's table is partial and in-frame only. D and trimming were read from the DNA, whereas the V and J calls and clone size are those reported in that table. The table has approximately 120,000 clones, roughly 79% seen once. This clonotype was sampled from an elderly man with acute or convalescent COVID-19. Sequencing was performed on peripheral blood.

For the CDR3, the DNA is TGCGCCAGCAGCCAAGAGGGGAGGGGACACACCGGGGAGCTGTTTTTT. This translates into CASSQEGRGHTGELFF. This chain joins TRBV4-1 and TRBJ2-2; 7 positions match TRBD2. Germline V gene data show CDR1 as MGHRA and CDR2 as YSYEKL. Trimming took 0 bases from V and 3 from J; bases not matched to a gene: 4. This CDR3 region has 16 residues.